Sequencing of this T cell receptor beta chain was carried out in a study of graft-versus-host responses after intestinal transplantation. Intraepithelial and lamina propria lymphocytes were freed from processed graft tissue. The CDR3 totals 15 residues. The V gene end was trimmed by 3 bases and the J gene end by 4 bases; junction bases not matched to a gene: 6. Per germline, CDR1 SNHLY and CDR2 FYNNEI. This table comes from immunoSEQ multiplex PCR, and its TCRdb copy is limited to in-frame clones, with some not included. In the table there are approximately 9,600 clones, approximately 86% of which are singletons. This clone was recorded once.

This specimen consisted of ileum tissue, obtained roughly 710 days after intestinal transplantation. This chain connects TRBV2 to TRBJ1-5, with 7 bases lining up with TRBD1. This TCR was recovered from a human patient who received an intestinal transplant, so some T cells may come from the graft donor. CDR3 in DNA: TGTGCCAGCAGTGAGGAAGGGGGCATGAATCAGCCCCAGCATTTT. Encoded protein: CASSEEGGMNQPQHF. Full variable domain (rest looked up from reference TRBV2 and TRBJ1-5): EPEVTQTPSHQVTQMGQEVILRCVPISNHLYFYWYRQILGQKVEFLVSFYNNEISEKSEIFDDQFSVERPDGSNFTLKIRSTKLEDSAMYFCASSEEGGMNQPQHFGDGTRLSIL.